This T cell receptor (beta chain) is drawn from a study of blood T cell repertoires in COVID-19. As for the study in general: PBMCs, B-cell-depleted T cells, or T cells were the source of the cDNA or gDNA that made up the material.

The CDR3 contains 15 residues. Trimming removed 6 bases from V and 6 bases from J, with 17 bases in between. CDR1 LGHNA and CDR2 YNFKEQ come from the germline V gene. The data were produced by immunoSEQ multiplex PCR, yet TCRdb's version contains in-frame clones alone and is incomplete. The table includes around 200,000 clones, 85% to 90% detected once. The rearrangement joins TRBV4-2 to TRBJ2-2; D perhaps matches TRBD1 (6 bases). The TCR originated in a man aged 50-60 years with acute or convalescent COVID-19. Input material: peripheral blood. CDR3 protein: CASSPGQLSSGELFF. The CDR3 DNA reads as TGTGCCAGCAGTCCTGGACAGCTTTCCTCCGGGGAGCTGTTTTTT.